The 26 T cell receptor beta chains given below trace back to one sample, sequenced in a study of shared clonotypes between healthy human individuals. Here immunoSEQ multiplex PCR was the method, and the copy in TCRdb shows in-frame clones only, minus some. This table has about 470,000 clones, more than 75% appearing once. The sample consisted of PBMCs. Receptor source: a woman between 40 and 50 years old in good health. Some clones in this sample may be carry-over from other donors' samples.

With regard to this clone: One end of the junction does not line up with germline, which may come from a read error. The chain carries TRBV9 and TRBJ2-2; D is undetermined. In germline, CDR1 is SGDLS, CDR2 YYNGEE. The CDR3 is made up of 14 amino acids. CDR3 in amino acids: CASNVRSDTGELFF. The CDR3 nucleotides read TGTGCCAGCAACGTACGTTCCGACACCGGGGAGCTGTTTTTT.

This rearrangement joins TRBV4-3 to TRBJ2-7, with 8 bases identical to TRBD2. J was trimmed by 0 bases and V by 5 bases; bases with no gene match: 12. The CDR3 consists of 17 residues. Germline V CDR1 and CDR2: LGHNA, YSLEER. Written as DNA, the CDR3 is TGCGCCAGCAGCAGAAGCGGGGGCGGGCTAATCTCCTACGAGCAGTACTTC. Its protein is CASSRSGGGLISYEQYF.

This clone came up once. Written as DNA, the CDR3 is TGTGCCAGCAGTGCTAGCGGGGGGTCAGATACGCAGTATTTT. Its translation is CASSASGGSDTQYF. The chain combines TRBV6-5 with TRBJ2-3; 11 nucleotides match TRBD2. Germline V gene lookup returns CDR1 MNHEY and CDR2 SVGAGI. The junction had 2 bases not matched to a gene; V was cut back by 5 bases and J by 4 bases. The CDR3 extends over 14 amino acids.

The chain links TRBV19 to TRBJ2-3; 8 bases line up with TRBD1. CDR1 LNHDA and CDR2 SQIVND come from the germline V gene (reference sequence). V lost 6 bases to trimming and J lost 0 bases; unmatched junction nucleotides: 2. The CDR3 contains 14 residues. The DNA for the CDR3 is TGTGCCAGTAGCCGACAGGGGAGCACAGATACGCAGTATTTT. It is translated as CASSRQGSTDTQYF.

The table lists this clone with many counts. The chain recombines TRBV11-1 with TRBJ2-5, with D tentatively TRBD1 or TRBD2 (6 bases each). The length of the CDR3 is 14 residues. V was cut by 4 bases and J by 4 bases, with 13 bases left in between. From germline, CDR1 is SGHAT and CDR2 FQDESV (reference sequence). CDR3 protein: CASSSRQEGETQYF. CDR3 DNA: TGTGCCAGCAGCTCCCGACAGGAGGGAGAGACCCAGTACTTC.

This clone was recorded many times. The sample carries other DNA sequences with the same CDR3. CDR3 amino acids: CASRRDTEAFF. The CDR3 bases are TGCGCCAGCCGCAGGGACACTGAAGCTTTCTTT. The rearrangement links TRBV10-2 to TRBJ1-1, with a possible D match to TRBD1 (5 bases). Trimming removed 8 bases from V and 3 bases from J, with 7 bases in between. CDR1 and CDR2 from the germline V gene are WSHSY and SAAADI. The length of the CDR3 is 11 residues.

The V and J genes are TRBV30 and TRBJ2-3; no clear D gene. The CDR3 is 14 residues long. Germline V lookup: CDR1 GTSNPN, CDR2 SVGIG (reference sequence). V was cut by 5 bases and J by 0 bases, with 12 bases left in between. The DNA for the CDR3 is TGTGCCTGGTCGATTCATTCTAGCACAGATACGCAGTATTTT. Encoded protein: CAWSIHSSTDTQYF.

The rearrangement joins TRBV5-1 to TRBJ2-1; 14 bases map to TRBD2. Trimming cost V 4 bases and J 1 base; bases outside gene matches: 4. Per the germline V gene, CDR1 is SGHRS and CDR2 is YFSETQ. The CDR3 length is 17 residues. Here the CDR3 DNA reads TGCGCCAGCAGCCCTGGGACTAGCGGGAGTTCCTACAATGAGCAGTTCTTC. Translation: CASSPGTSGSSYNEQFF.

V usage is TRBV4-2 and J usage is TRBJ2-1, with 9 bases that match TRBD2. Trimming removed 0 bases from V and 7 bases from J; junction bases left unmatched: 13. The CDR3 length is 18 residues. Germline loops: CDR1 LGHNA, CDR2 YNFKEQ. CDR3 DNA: TGTGCCAGCAGCCAAGATGGGGGTAGGAGCGGGAGGAGTAATGAGCAGTTCTTC. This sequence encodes CASSQDGGRSGRSNEQFF.

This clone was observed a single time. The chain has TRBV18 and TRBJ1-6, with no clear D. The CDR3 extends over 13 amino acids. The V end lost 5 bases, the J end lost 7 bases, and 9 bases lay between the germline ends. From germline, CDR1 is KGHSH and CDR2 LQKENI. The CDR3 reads CASSDEQNSPLHF. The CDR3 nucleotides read TGTGCCAGCTCAGACGAACAAAATTCACCCCTCCACTTT.

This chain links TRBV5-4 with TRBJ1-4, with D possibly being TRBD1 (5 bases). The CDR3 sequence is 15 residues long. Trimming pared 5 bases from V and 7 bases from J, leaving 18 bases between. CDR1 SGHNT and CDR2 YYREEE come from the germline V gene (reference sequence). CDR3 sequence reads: CASSSGQNEGEKLFF. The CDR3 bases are TGTGCCAGCAGTTCAGGACAAAACGAGGGTGAAAAACTGTTTTTT. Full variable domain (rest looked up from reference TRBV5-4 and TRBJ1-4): ETGVTQSPTHLIKTRGQQVTLRCSSQSGHNTVSWYQQALGQGPQFIFQYYREEENGRGNFPPRFSGLQFPNYSSELNVNALELDDSALYLCASSSGQNEGEKLFFGSGTQLSVL.

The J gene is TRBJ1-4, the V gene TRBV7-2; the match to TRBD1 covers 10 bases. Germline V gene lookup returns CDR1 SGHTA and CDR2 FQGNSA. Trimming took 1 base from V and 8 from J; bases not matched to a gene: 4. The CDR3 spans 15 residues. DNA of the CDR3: TGTGCCAGCAGCTTAGGGGGGACAGGGGCAGAAAAACTGTTTTTT. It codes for CASSLGGTGAEKLFF.

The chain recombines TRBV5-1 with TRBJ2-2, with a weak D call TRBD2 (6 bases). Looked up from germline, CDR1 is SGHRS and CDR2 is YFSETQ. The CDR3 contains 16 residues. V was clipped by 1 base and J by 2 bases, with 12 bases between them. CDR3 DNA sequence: TGCGCCAGCAGCTTGTCTGGGGGAGGAAACACCGGGGAGCTGTTTTTT. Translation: CASSLSGGGNTGELFF.

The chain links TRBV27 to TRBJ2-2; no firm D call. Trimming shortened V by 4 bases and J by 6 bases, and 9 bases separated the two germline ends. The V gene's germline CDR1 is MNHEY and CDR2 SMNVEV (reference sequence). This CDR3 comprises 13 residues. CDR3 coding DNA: TGTGCCAGCAGTTCCACAAGAGCCGGGGAGCTGTTTTTT. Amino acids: CASSSTRAGELFF.

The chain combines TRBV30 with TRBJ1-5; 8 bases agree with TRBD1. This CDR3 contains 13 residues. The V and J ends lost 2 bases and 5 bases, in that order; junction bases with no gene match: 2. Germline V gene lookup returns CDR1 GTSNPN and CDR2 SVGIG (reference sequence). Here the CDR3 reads CAWSTGGHQPQHF. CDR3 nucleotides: TGTGCCTGGAGTACAGGGGGACATCAGCCCCAGCATTTT.

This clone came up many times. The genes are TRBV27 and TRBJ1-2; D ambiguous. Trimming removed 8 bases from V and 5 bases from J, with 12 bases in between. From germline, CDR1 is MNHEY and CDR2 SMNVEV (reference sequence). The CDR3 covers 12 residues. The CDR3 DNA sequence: TGTGCCAGCCATGACGGGCTTTATGGCTACACCTTC. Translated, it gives CASHDGLYGYTF.

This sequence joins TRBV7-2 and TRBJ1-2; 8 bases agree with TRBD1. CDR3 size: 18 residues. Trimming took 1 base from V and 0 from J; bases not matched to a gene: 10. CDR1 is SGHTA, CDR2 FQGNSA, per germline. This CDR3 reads CASSLDTGQGKTNYGYTF. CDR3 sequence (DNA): TGTGCCAGCAGCTTAGATACCGGACAGGGAAAGACTAACTATGGCTACACCTTC.

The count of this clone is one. CDR3 sequence reads: CASSQDLRVSVEQYF. The CDR3 region has the DNA TGTGCCAGCAGCCAAGATCTCAGGGTGTCTGTCGAGCAGTACTTC. This chain joins TRBV4-2 and TRBJ2-7; D is perhaps TRBD1 (5 bases). There are 15 residues in the CDR3. Germline assignment: CDR1 LGHNA and CDR2 YNFKEQ. Between the trimmed V and J ends, which lost 0 bases and 6 bases, there was a span of 15 bases.

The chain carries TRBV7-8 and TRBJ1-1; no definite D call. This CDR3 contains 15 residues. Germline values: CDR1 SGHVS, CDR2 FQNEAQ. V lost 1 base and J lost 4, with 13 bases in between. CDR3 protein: CASSLGRQIATEAFF. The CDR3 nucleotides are TGTGCCAGCAGCTTAGGGCGGCAGATCGCCACTGAAGCTTTCTTT.

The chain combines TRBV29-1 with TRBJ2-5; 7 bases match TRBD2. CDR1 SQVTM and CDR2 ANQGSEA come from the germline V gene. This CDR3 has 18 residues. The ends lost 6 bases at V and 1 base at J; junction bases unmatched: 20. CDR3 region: CSVPKGLAETTLQETQYF. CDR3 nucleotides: TGCAGCGTCCCAAAGGGGCTAGCGGAGACTACCCTCCAAGAGACCCAGTACTTC.

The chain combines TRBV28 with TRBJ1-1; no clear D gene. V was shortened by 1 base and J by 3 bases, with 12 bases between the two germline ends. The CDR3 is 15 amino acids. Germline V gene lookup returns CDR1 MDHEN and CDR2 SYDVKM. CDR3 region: CASSLYLGSDTEAFF. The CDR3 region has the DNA TGTGCCAGCAGTTTATACCTGGGGTCGGACACTGAAGCTTTCTTT.

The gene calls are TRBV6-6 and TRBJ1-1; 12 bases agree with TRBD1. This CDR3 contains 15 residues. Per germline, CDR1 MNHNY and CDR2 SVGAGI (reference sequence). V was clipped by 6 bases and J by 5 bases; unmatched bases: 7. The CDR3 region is CASSRRGQGATEAFF. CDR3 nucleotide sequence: TGTGCCAGCAGCCGAAGGGGACAGGGGGCAACTGAAGCTTTCTTT.

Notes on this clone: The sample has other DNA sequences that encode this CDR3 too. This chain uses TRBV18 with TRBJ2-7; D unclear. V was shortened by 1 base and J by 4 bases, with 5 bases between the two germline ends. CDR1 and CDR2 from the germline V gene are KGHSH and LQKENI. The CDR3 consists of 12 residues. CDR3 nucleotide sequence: TGTGCCAGCTCACCACGAGCATACGAGCAGTACTTC. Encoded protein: CASSPRAYEQYF.

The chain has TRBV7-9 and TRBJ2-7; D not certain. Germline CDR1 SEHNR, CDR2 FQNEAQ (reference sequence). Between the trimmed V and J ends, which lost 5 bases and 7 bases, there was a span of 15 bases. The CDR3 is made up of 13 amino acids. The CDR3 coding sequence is TGTGCCAGCAGCATAGACGGGCCATGGGAGCAGTACTTC. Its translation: CASSIDGPWEQYF.

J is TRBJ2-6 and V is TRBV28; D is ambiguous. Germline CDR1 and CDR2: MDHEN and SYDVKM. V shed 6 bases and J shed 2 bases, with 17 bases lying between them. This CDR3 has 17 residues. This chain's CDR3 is CASSFSVGRPGANVLTF. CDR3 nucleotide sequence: TGTGCCAGCAGCTTCTCGGTTGGGCGCCCTGGGGCCAACGTCCTGACTTTC. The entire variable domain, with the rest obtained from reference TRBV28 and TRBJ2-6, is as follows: DVKVTQSSRYLVKRTGEKVFLECVQDMDHENMFWYRQDPGLGLRLIYFSYDVKMKEKGDIPEGYSVSREKKERFSLILESASTNQTSMYLCASSFSVGRPGANVLTFGAGSRLTVL.

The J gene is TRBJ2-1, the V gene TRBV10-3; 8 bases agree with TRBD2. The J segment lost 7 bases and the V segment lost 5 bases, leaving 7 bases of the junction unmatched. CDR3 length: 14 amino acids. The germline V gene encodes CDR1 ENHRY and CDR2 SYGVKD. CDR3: CAISPGTRVNEQFF. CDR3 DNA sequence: TGTGCCATCAGTCCCGGGACTAGGGTGAATGAGCAGTTCTTC.